These 6 T cell receptor beta chains came from one sample sequenced in a study of cytomegalovirus exposure and HLA in healthy donors. PCR used 60 Vbeta primers and 13 Jbeta primers. Here immunoSEQ multiplex PCR was the method, and the copy in TCRdb shows in-frame clones only, minus some. The sample carries more than 150,000 clones, 84% recorded once. The sample consisted of PBMCs. These receptors all come from a girl aged 2-10 years in good health and CMV-seropositive.

The chain is built from TRBV27 and TRBJ1-5; D is unclear. Germline CDR1 MNHEY, CDR2 SMNVEV (reference sequence). Trimming left V 1 base short and J 7 bases short, with 14 bases between. This CDR3 comprises 15 residues. CDR3 region: CASSLLDGVGQPQHF. Written as DNA, the CDR3 is TGTGCCAGCAGTTTATTGGACGGGGTAGGGCAGCCCCAGCATTTT.

The CDR3 DNA sequence: TGTGCCTGGAGTGACCTAGCGGGAGGCTTGGGCTCCTACAATGAGCAGTTCTTC. Protein product: CAWSDLAGGLGSYNEQFF. This chain uses TRBV30 with TRBJ2-1, with 11 nucleotides matching TRBD2. From germline, CDR1 is GTSNPN and CDR2 SVGIG (reference sequence). V shed 1 base and J 0 bases; nucleotides not matched to a gene: 8. The CDR3 has 18 amino acids.

The chain is built from TRBV12-5 and TRBJ2-2, with D perhaps TRBD2 (6 bases). The CDR3 extends over 17 amino acids. CDR1 and CDR2 (germline): LGHNT, FRNRAP. With 6 bases removed from V and 6 bases from J, the gap between germline ends came to 23 bases. The CDR3 region has the DNA TGTGCTAGTGGCCTGGCCCCGCTAGCGCGCAGGGCCGGGGAGCTGTTTTTT. Protein: CASGLAPLARRAGELFF.

This clone was seen only a few times. The chain employs TRBV11-2 and TRBJ1-1; TRBD1 is a possible D gene (5 bases). The CDR3 has 16 residues. Germline V gives CDR1 SGHAT, CDR2 FQNNGV. Trimming took 5 bases from V and 7 from J, leaving 23 bases between them. The CDR3 reads CASSPFGGNGEGEAFF. CDR3 nucleotides: TGTGCCAGCAGCCCATTTGGGGGGAATGGCGAAGGTGAAGCTTTCTTT.

This chain joins TRBV5-1 and TRBJ2-7; TRBD1 matches at 10 bases. Germline V lookup: CDR1 SGHRS, CDR2 YFSETQ. Losses at the gene ends were 4 bases for V and 3 bases for J; bases not matched to a gene: 4. The CDR3 runs 14 residues. CDR3 loop: CASSAGTGVYEQYF. CDR3 nucleotide sequence: TGCGCCAGCAGCGCCGGGACAGGGGTCTACGAGCAGTACTTC. The whole variable domain, filled in from reference TRBV5-1 and TRBJ2-7, reads KAGVTQTPRYLIKTRGQQVTLSCSPISGHRSVSWYQQTPGQGLQFLFEYFSETQRNKGNFPGRFSGRQFSNSRSEMNVSTLELGDSALYLCASSAGTGVYEQYFGPGTRLTVT.

CDR3 region: CASGWGQGDDQPQHF. The CDR3, as DNA: TGTGCTAGTGGTTGGGGACAGGGGGACGATCAGCCCCAGCATTTT. This chain links TRBV12-5 with TRBJ1-5, with 11 positions matching TRBD1. V shed 4 bases, J shed 5 bases, and the junction held 4 bases outside the gene matches. From germline, CDR1 is LGHNT and CDR2 FRNRAP. The CDR3 is made up of 15 amino acids.